This is a list of T cell receptor beta chains from one sample in a study of identical twins. One entry per CDR3 protein results from TCRdb running MiXCR on the 5' RACE reads. The sample includes about 520,000 distinct CDR3 sequences, roughly a fifth of them seen just once. Separately, the same data were catalogued under a study of T cells expressing NK-cell markers.

Sequences were obtained from CD4+ T cells sorted from blood. These receptors all come from a young woman in good health. CDR3s include the opening cysteine and the closing phenylalanine or tryptophan. Each record gives: V gene, D gene, clone size, J gene, CDR3 protein, CDR3 DNA. A D gene is named only where the DNA matches it firmly. Clone size is stated in some rows and not others, as once, few, many or a class when expanded.

TRBV4-2,.,many,TRBJ2-2,CASSPRAGRNTGELFF,TGTGCCAGCAGCCCGCGGGCGGGAAGGAACACCGGGGAGCTGTTTTTT
TRBV20-1,TRBD2,.,TRBJ2-5,CSARYSGGLQETQYF,TGCAGTGCCAGATATAGCGGGGGACTCCAAGAGACCCAGTACTTC
TRBV5-6,.,.,TRBJ2-7,CASSLVGASSYEQYF,TGTGCCAGCAGCTTGGTAGGTGCCTCCTCCTACGAGCAGTACTTC
TRBV13,.,.,TRBJ2-3,CASSPRAEERSDTQYF,TGTGCCAGCAGCCCCCGGGCCGAAGAGCGATCCGATACGCAGTATTTT
TRBV2,.,few,TRBJ2-3,CASSRTHLGTDTQYF,TGTGCCAGCAGCCGGACCCACCTCGGCACAGATACGCAGTATTTT
TRBV29-1,.,few,TRBJ1-2,CSVQAGTVGYTF,TGCAGCGTCCAAGCCGGTACAGTTGGCTACACCTTC
TRBV20-1,.,few,TRBJ2-3,CSAGGGGGQDTQYF,TGCAGTGCCGGAGGAGGCGGCGGACAAGATACGCAGTATTTT
TRBV19,.,few,TRBJ1-4,CASSGLRNEKLFF,TGTGCCAGTTCGGGACTGAGGAATGAAAAACTGTTTTTT
TRBV20-1,TRBD2,few,TRBJ2-7,CSADRPGLKHEQYF,TGCAGTGCGGACCGACCGGGACTAAAACACGAGCAGTACTTC
TRBV10-1,.,.,TRBJ2-1,CASTPDGLGREQFF,TGCGCCAGCACTCCGGACGGATTAGGCAGAGAGCAGTTCTTC
TRBV15,.,.,TRBJ1-6,CATTSRGIGDLALHF,TGTGCCACCACCAGTAGGGGGATCGGCGATTTGGCCCTCCACTTT
TRBV7-9,.,few,TRBJ2-2,CASSFAGGTGELFF,TGTGCCAGCAGCTTCGCGGGCGGGACCGGGGAGCTGTTTTTT
TRBV10-3,.,.,TRBJ1-1,CAISVRGNTEAFF,TGTGCCATCAGTGTTAGGGGTAACACTGAAGCTTTCTTT
TRBV29-1,.,.,TRBJ2-3,CSVFLRGDTQYF,TGCAGCGTCTTTCTCAGGGGCGATACGCAGTATTTT
TRBV29-1,.,few,TRBJ1-2,CSVEPRANYGYTF,TGCAGCGTTGAACCCCGGGCTAACTATGGCTACACCTTC
TRBV5-1,.,.,TRBJ2-7,CASSLASAGLYEQYF,TGCGCCAGCAGCTTGGCCTCGGCAGGGCTCTACGAGCAGTACTTC
TRBV20-1,.,.,TRBJ2-3,CSAIRAGSSTDTQYF,TGCAGTGCTATCAGAGCGGGTTCTAGCACAGATACGCAGTATTTT
TRBV18,TRBD1,many,TRBJ1-2,CASSPGQGNANYGYTF,TGTGCCAGCTCACCGGGACAGGGGAACGCTAACTATGGCTACACCTTC
TRBV7-2,TRBD1,.,TRBJ2-7,CASRGTGANEQYF,TGTGCCAGCCGGGGGACAGGGGCTAACGAGCAGTACTTC
TRBV20-1,TRBD1,few,TRBJ2-7,CSARDDRGPYEQYF,TGCAGTGCTAGAGATGACAGGGGCCCCTACGAGCAGTACTTC
TRBV10-3,.,.,TRBJ1-1,CAISAGGGTTFF,TGTGCCATCAGTGCGGGGGGGGGTACAACTTTCTTT
TRBV5-1,.,few,TRBJ2-3,CASSYGGRSSTDTQYF,TGCGCCAGCAGCTACGGGGGACGCTCTAGCACAGATACGCAGTATTTT
TRBV2,.,many,TRBJ1-1,CASSAGQTLGTEAFF,TGTGCCAGCAGTGCCGGGCAAACGTTAGGGACTGAAGCTTTCTTT
TRBV2,.,many,TRBJ1-2,CADREGGLGGYTF,TGTGCCGACCGGGAGGGGGGGCTCGGAGGCTACACCTTC
TRBV7-9,TRBD1,few,TRBJ1-6,CASSSSRQGYNSPLHF,TGTGCCAGCAGCTCCTCTCGACAGGGCTATAATTCACCCCTCCACTTT
TRBV25-1,.,few,TRBJ2-7,CASSPSGQAYEQYF,TGTGCCAGCAGTCCCTCGGGACAAGCCTACGAGCAGTACTTC
TRBV7-2,TRBD2,few,TRBJ2-7,CASSFSGTRSYEQYF,TGTGCCAGCAGCTTCTCTGGGACTAGGAGCTACGAGCAGTACTTC
TRBV4-2,TRBD1,few,TRBJ2-3,CASSNRPGQTTDTQYF,TGTGCCAGCAGCAACAGACCGGGACAGACCACAGATACGCAGTATTTT
TRBV7-8,TRBD2,few,TRBJ2-7,CASSYSGSYEQYF,TGTGCCAGCAGCTATAGCGGGAGCTACGAGCAGTACTTC
TRBV7-2,.,few,TRBJ1-2,CASSPQAGENYGYTF,TGTGCCAGCAGCCCGCAGGCCGGGGAGAACTATGGCTACACCTTC
TRBV20-1,.,few,TRBJ2-2,CSARDPRRTGELFF,TGCAGTGCTAGAGATCCCAGGCGGACCGGGGAGCTGTTTTTT
TRBV20-1,TRBD1,.,TRBJ1-2,CSAGTGEYYGYTF,TGCAGTGCCGGGACAGGGGAGTACTATGGCTACACCTTC
TRBV29-1,TRBD1,.,TRBJ1-1,CSVSTGVVTEAFF,TGCAGCGTCTCGACAGGGGTGGTCACTGAAGCTTTCTTT
TRBV4-3,TRBD1,.,TRBJ2-3,CASSQGSGTGLGDTQYF,TGCGCCAGCAGCCAAGGATCTGGGACAGGGCTGGGAGATACGCAGTATTTT
TRBV29-1,.,.,TRBJ1-2,CSAGHLSTPLYGYTF,TGCAGCGCTGGCCATCTCTCAACGCCCCTCTATGGCTACACCTTC
TRBV6-1,.,few,TRBJ2-1,CASSQGLHNEQFF,TGTGCCAGCAGCCAGGGACTTCACAATGAGCAGTTCTTC
TRBV7-9,TRBD2,.,TRBJ2-1,CASSSTGGASNEQFF,TGTGCCAGCAGCTCAACCGGGGGGGCGTCCAATGAGCAGTTCTTC
TRBV7-2,.,.,TRBJ1-1,CASSSPDGYTEAFF,TGTGCCAGCAGCTCTCCGGACGGCTACACTGAAGCTTTCTTT
TRBV5-6,TRBD1,few,TRBJ2-5,CASSMGQGGETQYF,TGTGCCAGCAGCATGGGACAGGGAGGTGAGACCCAGTACTTC
TRBV7-2,.,.,TRBJ2-1,CASSLGSAFSYNEQFF,TGTGCCAGCAGCTTAGGTAGCGCCTTCTCCTACAATGAGCAGTTCTTC